Shown below are 4 T cell receptor beta chains from a single sample sequenced in a study of CD8 T cells in ankylosing spondylitis. TCRdb ran MiXCR on the 5' RACE reads and lists one entry per CDR3 protein. The table lists more than 300,000 distinct CDR3 sequences, under 14% of them singletons. The sequenced sample was blood, either unsorted or a sorted T cell fraction (not recorded which). The source of these receptors is a female donor with ankylosing spondylitis or in good health (not recorded which).

This clonotype was seen more than once but under ten times. The chain joins TRBV5-1 to TRBJ2-1, with 12 bases lining up with TRBD2. The germline V gene has CDR1 SGHRS and CDR2 YFSETQ. V lost 4 bases to trimming and J lost 8 bases; unmatched junction nucleotides: 7. This CDR3 is built from 15 residues. The CDR3 coding sequence is TGCGCCAGCAGCGTTACTAGCGGGGGGCTTGATGAGCAGTTCTTC. Translating gives CASSVTSGGLDEQFF.

This clonotype has at least ten counts. The chain couples TRBV5-1 to TRBJ2-1, with 8 nucleotides matching TRBD2. Germline CDR1 reads SGHRS; CDR2 reads YFSETQ. This CDR3 is 17 amino acids long. The ends lost 3 bases at V and 2 bases at J; junction bases unmatched: 10. CDR3 in DNA: TGCGCCAGCAGCTCATCGAGTAGCGGGGCCCCCTACAATGAGCAGTTCTTC. It translates to CASSSSSSGAPYNEQFF.

Only a few counts were recorded for this clonotype. The J gene is TRBJ2-1, the V gene TRBV5-1, with a possible D match to TRBD2 (6 bases). Trimming shortened V by 6 bases and J by 8 bases, and 15 bases separated the two germline ends. The germline V gene has CDR1 SGHRS and CDR2 YFSETQ. CDR3 length equals 13 residues. CDR3 in amino acids: CASMPLASDEQFF. The CDR3 DNA follows: TGCGCCAGCATGCCTCTAGCGTCGGATGAGCAGTTCTTC.

At least ten counts were recorded for this clonotype. The rearrangement uses TRBV20-1 and TRBJ2-3, with 7 bases matching TRBD1. Germline V CDR1 and CDR2: DFQATT, SNEGSKA (reference sequence). The V gene end was trimmed by 7 bases and the J gene end by 2 bases; junction bases not matched to a gene: 6. This CDR3 is 13 amino acids long. CDR3 in DNA: TGCAGTGTTGACAGGGACCCCACAGATACGCAGTATTTT. It is translated as CSVDRDPTDTQYF.